A single sample gave rise to the 30 T cell receptor beta chains below, sequenced in a study of tumor and adjacent non-tumor tissue in lung cancer (dated by TCRdb to 2016 to 2019). To prepare the library, multiplex PCR was applied. Sequencing instrument: Illumina HiSeq 2500. TCRbeta libraries were built by three rounds of nested PCR using primers (Table S4), following protocols modified from ARM-PCR. The public reads were quality trimmed at Q25 with fastp and then assembled into clones with MiXCR by TCRdb, keeping productive beta chains. Each CDR3 protein appears once, grouped with its most common genes and DNA. For this sample the table gives about 110,000 distinct CDR3 sequences, of which roughly 84% were detected only once. The ten biggest clones cover more than 20% of the sample. RNA was isolated from bulk unsorted tissue, and RNA quality was assessed with a NanoDrop ND-1000 and an Agilent 2100.

Sequences were obtained from lung tumor tissue. The origin of the receptors is a man in his 70s with non-small cell lung cancer.

Regarding this clonotype: One end of the junction is discordant with germline, which a read error may explain. V is TRBV10-1 and J is TRBJ2-7; a weak D match, TRBD2 (6 bases). The germline V gene encodes CDR1 WNHNN and CDR2 SYGVQD (reference sequence). This CDR3 is 13 amino acids long. Here the CDR3 DNA reads TGTGCCTGCAGTGAGTCGGGGGTCAACGAGCAGTACTTC. Translating it yields CACSESGVNEQYF.

The genes are TRBV28 and TRBJ2-6, with D tentatively TRBD1 (5 bases). V was trimmed by 6 bases and J by 1 base, leaving 19 bases between them. Germline V gives CDR1 MDHEN, CDR2 SYDVKM. The CDR3 consists of 18 residues. The CDR3 nucleotides read TGTGCCAGCAGCGTCCCCGAAGAGACAGCATCTGGGGCCAACGTCCTGACTTTC. As protein: CASSVPEETASGANVLTF.

The rearrangement uses TRBV5-5 and TRBJ1-6; the D is unclear. Trimming removed 7 bases at V and 9 bases at J, with 17 bases between. CDR3 length: 14 amino acids. Germline V CDR1 and CDR2: SGHKS, YYEKEE (reference sequence). CDR3 nucleotides: TGTGCCAGCTGCCCTGGGAGAGGGAGTTCACCCCTCCACTTT. Translated: CASCPGRGSSPLHF.

As to this clonotype: At one of its ends the junction is not consistent with the germline gene, which may arise from a read error. CDR3 region: CVSSKRQGREISPLHF. The CDR3 DNA sequence: TGTGTCAGCAGCAAACGACAGGGAAGGGAGATTTCACCCCTCCACTTT. The rearrangement joins TRBV7-9 to TRBJ1-6, with 7 positions matching TRBD1. CDR3 length equals 16 residues. The germline V gene has CDR1 SEHNR and CDR2 FQNEAQ (reference sequence).

On this clonotype itself: This may arise from a read error, as a much more abundant clone is one base away. In this CDR3 the conserved last residue, phenylalanine or tryptophan, is missing, so a read error is likely. The J gene is TRBJ2-5, the V gene TRBV28, with D perhaps TRBD1 (6 bases). The CDR3 totals 14 residues. Per germline, CDR1 MDHEN and CDR2 SYDVKM. V was trimmed by 5 bases and J by 4 bases, leaving 14 bases between them. The CDR3 loop reads CASSRLLGAETQYL. The CDR3 nucleotides are TGTGCCAGCAGTCGCCTGTTGGGGGCAGAGACCCAGTACCTC.

The genes are TRBV5-6 and TRBJ1-5; D unclear. The CDR3 is 12 residues long. Between the trimmed V and J ends, which lost 5 bases and 7 bases, there was a span of 10 bases. The germline V gene has CDR1 SGHDT and CDR2 YYEEEE. CDR3 sequence: CASSVARQPQHF. The CDR3 DNA sequence: TGTGCCAGCAGTGTGGCGAGACAGCCCCAGCATTTT.

Regarding this clonotype: No conserved phenylalanine or tryptophan is present at the end of the CDR3, so a read error is the likely explanation. The chain is built from TRBV11-3 and TRBJ2-7; the match to TRBD2 covers 7 bases. The V gene's germline CDR1 is SGHNT and CDR2 YENEEA. Unmatched junction bases numbered 3, after V lost 2 bases and J lost 2 bases. The CDR3 is 14 residues long. The CDR3 sequence: CASSLTAGAYEQYS. The CDR3 nucleotides read TGTGCCAGCAGCTTAACGGCGGGAGCCTACGAGCAGTACTCT.

V gene TRBV6-6 combines with J gene TRBJ2-2; D is perhaps TRBD1 (5 bases). The CDR3 totals 17 residues. Germline V CDR1 and CDR2: MNHNY, SVGAGI (reference sequence). Trimming shortened V by 2 bases and J by 2 bases, and 15 bases separated the two germline ends. The CDR3: CASSYPRKDSNTGELFF. The CDR3 DNA is TGTGCCAGCAGTTACCCGCGCAAAGACAGCAACACCGGGGAGCTGTTTTTT.

A remark on this clonotype: The CDR3 ends on some other residue instead of the conserved phenylalanine or tryptophan, so this is likely a read error. This sequence joins TRBV10-3 and TRBJ2-3, with a weak D call TRBD2 (5 bases). CDR1 is ENHRY and CDR2 is SYGVKD in the germline V gene. The CDR3 has 12 amino acids. The CDR3 DNA reads TGTGCCATCAGTGGAACGGAGGATATGCAGTATCTT. Translated: CAISGTEDMQYL.

A remark on this clonotype: No conserved phenylalanine or tryptophan ends this CDR3, so it is likely a read error. The chain uses TRBV7-9 and TRBJ2-5, with D tentatively TRBD2 (5 bases). V gave up 3 bases and J gave up 0 bases, with 11 bases separating them. The CDR3 length is 15 residues. Germline assignment: CDR1 SEHNR and CDR2 FQNEAQ (reference sequence). The CDR3 sequence is CASSFLREHQETQYL. The CDR3, as DNA: TGTGCCAGCAGCTTCCTCCGGGAACACCAAGAGACCCAGTACCTC.

Of note for this clonotype: The junction departs from the called germline gene at one end, perhaps through a read error. The chain employs TRBV11-2 and TRBJ2-3; TRBD2 might be the D (5 bases). Germline-derived CDR1 and CDR2 are SGHAT and FQNNGV. The CDR3 totals 13 residues. DNA for the CDR3: TGTTCCAGCGGCTTCTCCGACACAGATACGCAGTATTTT. It specifies CSSGFSDTDTQYF.

Comment on this clonotype: The CDR3 carries no conserved terminal phenylalanine or tryptophan, so it likely arises from a read error. This chain links TRBV6-5 with TRBJ1-1, with 7 bases aligning to TRBD1. This CDR3 has 15 residues. The V gene's germline CDR1 is MNHEY and CDR2 SVGAGI. The CDR3 region is CASSYSVFRGTEAFY. As DNA, the CDR3 is TGTGCCAGTAGTTACTCGGTTTTCAGGGGGACTGAAGCTTTCTAT.

As for this clonotype: A much larger clone differs by one base, so this may be a read error. This sequence joins TRBV12-5 and TRBJ1-5; D not resolved. Germline lookup yields CDR1 LGHNT and CDR2 FRNRAP. The CDR3 has 13 amino acids. Trimming cost V 5 bases and J 5 bases, with 10 bases left between them. CDR3 in amino acids: CASGLPGDQPQHF. DNA of the CDR3: TGTGCTAGTGGTCTCCCCGGGGATCAGCCCCAGCATTTT.

This rearrangement joins TRBV6-2 or TRBV6-3 to TRBJ1-2; TRBD1 agrees at 9 bases. J was trimmed by 8 bases and V by 9 bases; bases with no gene match: 16. Germline V gene data show CDR1 as MNHEY and CDR2 as SVGEGT. CDR3 size: 15 residues. DNA for the CDR3: TGTGCCAGGTGTGAGACCCTCCGGGACAGGGACGGCTACACCTTC. Amino acids: CARCETLRDRDGYTF.

Points on this clonotype: At one end the junction does not follow the germline gene, possibly because of a read error. The chain couples TRBV11-3 to TRBJ2-2; the D gene is possibly TRBD2 (5 bases). Germline V gives CDR1 SGHNT, CDR2 YENEEA. This CDR3 region has 15 residues. The CDR3 region has the DNA TGTGCCAGCAACCAGGACGGAGTATACAACGGGGAGCAGTTTTTT. Amino acid sequence: CASNQDGVYNGEQFF.

This clonotype has a count of ten or more. This rearrangement joins TRBV7-9 to TRBJ2-2; the D is unclear. CDR1 and CDR2 from the germline V gene are SEHNR and FQNEAQ (reference sequence). The CDR3 sequence is 17 residues long. Trimming cost V 8 bases and J 4 bases, with 23 bases left between them. This CDR3 is CASPPNRRKISTGELFF. CDR3 DNA sequence: TGTGCCAGCCCGCCGAACAGACGGAAAATCAGCACCGGGGAGCTGTTTTTT.

The J gene is TRBJ2-5, the V gene TRBV11-3, with TRBD2 matching 8 bases. Trimming took 0 bases from V and 5 from J; bases not matched to a gene: 8. Germline CDR1 is SGHNT and CDR2 is YENEEA. The CDR3 runs 16 residues. The chain's CDR3 is CASSLDVVRLAETQYF. CDR3 DNA: TGTGCCAGCAGCTTAGATGTGGTTAGACTAGCGGAGACCCAGTACTTC.

Comment on this clonotype: A junction boundary mismatches the germline segment, possibly from a read error. The V and J genes are TRBV2 and TRBJ2-5; D may be TRBD2 (7 bases). CDR3 length: 13 amino acids. From germline, CDR1 is SNHLY and CDR2 FYNNEI. The CDR3 protein is CANSGRGPETQYF. CDR3 nucleotide sequence: TGTGCCAACAGTGGGCGGGGGCCAGAGACCCAGTACTTC.

In the case of this clonotype: A junction boundary mismatches the germline segment, possibly from a read error. The chain recombines TRBV5-1 with TRBJ2-3; D is perhaps TRBD2 (7 bases). CDR1 SGHRS and CDR2 YFSETQ come from the germline V gene. There are 14 residues in the CDR3. The CDR3 region has the DNA TGCGCGAGCAGCGCTTTGGGGGGGCCAGGTACGCAGTATTTT. It translates to CASSALGGPGTQYF. The variable domain in full, with the rest retrieved from reference TRBV5-1 and TRBJ2-3, is KAGVTQTPRYLIKTRGQQVTLSCSPISGHRSVSWYQQTPGQGLQFLFEYFSETQRNKGNFPGRFSGRQFSNSRSEMNVSTLELGDSALYLCASSALGGPGTQYFGPGTRLTVL.

This clonotype was detected only once. A much larger clone lies one base from this, so it may be a read error. V usage is TRBV28 and J usage is TRBJ1-6; no firm D call. The germline V gene encodes CDR1 MDHEN and CDR2 SYDVKM. CDR3 length: 13 amino acids. V was cut by 7 bases and J by 7 bases, with 11 bases left in between. The CDR3 DNA is TGTGCCAGCACTTTTTCTTCAAATTCACCCCTCCACTTT. It encodes CASTFSSNSPLHF.

The chain couples TRBV5-6 to TRBJ1-1; 8 nucleotides agree with TRBD1. Germline CDR1 reads SGHDT; CDR2 reads YYEEEE. The CDR3 sequence is 15 residues long. V gave up 8 bases and J gave up 1 base; unmatched junction bases: 10. The CDR3 loop reads CASIGTGLSNTEAFF. The DNA for the CDR3 is TGTGCCAGTATCGGGACAGGTCTGTCGAACACTGAAGCTTTCTTT.

Notes on this clonotype: Lacking the conserved final phenylalanine or tryptophan, this CDR3 likely reflects a read error. This chain links TRBV28 with TRBJ1-2; TRBD1 matches at 7 bases. The length of the CDR3 is 15 residues. Per the germline V gene, CDR1 is MDHEN and CDR2 is SYDVKM. The DNA of the CDR3 is TGTGCCAACAGTGTAATCTTCCGGGACAGCTATGGCTACACCCTC. Translated, it gives CANSVIFRDSYGYTL.

At least ten counts were recorded for this clonotype. The genes are TRBV6-1 and TRBJ1-6; D is uncertain. Germline assignment: CDR1 MNHNS and CDR2 SASEGT. V lost 2 bases and J lost 7, with 6 bases in between. The CDR3 runs 13 residues. CDR3: CASSEIGNSPLHF. As DNA, the CDR3 is TGTGCCAGCAGTGAAATCGGCAATTCACCCCTCCACTTT.

As to this clonotype: A much larger clone lies one base from this, so it may be a read error. V usage is TRBV28 and J usage is TRBJ2-2, with 9 bases identical to TRBD2. Germline V CDR1 and CDR2: MDHEN, SYDVKM. The CDR3 totals 16 residues. The CDR3 sequence: CASRMPGLAKTGELCF. CDR3 nucleotide sequence: TGTGCCAGCAGGATGCCGGGACTAGCAAAAACCGGGGAGCTGTGTTTT.

The table lists this clonotype with a few counts. The rearrangement uses TRBV6-6 and TRBJ1-2, with D perhaps TRBD1 (5 bases). Deletions cut 8 bases from V and 4 bases from J, with 23 bases between. The germline CDR1 and CDR2 sequences are MNHNY and SVGAGI (reference sequence). The CDR3 is 16 amino acids. CDR3 nucleotide sequence: TGTGCCAGCGATATGGACACGGGGAACTCACTCTATGGCTACACCTTC. This codes for CASDMDTGNSLYGYTF.

Comments on this clonotype: One end of the junction is discordant with germline, which a read error may explain. The V call is TRBV10-3, the J call TRBJ1-2; D gene ambiguous. The germline CDR1 and CDR2 sequences are ENHRY and SYGVKD. The CDR3 contains 13 residues. The CDR3 bases are TGTGCCAACAGTGCTGATCAAAGCCACGGCTACACCTTC. This encodes CANSADQSHGYTF.

This clonotype has a handful of counts. In DNA, the CDR3 is TGTGCCATCAGAAGGGCGGGACAGAGATACAATGAGCAGTTCTTC. This gives the protein CAIRRAGQRYNEQFF. The chain employs TRBV10-3 and TRBJ2-1, with a weak D call TRBD1 (7 bases). The germline V gene has CDR1 ENHRY and CDR2 SYGVKD. The V and J ends lost 6 bases and 4 bases respectively, with 16 bases between them. The CDR3 length is 15 residues.

The chain joins TRBV20-1 to TRBJ2-1; 9 bases line up with TRBD2. The CDR3 contains 13 residues. After removal of 4 bases from V and 8 bases from J, the junction contained 6 bases not matched to a gene. Per the germline V gene, CDR1 is DFQATT and CDR2 is SNEGSKA (reference sequence). The CDR3 DNA reads TGCAGTGCTAAGAGGACTAGCGTCTATGAGCAGTTCTTC. It encodes CSAKRTSVYEQFF.

Points on this clonotype: In this CDR3 the conserved last residue, phenylalanine or tryptophan, is missing, so a read error is likely. The V and J genes are TRBV11-2 and TRBJ2-3; a possible D gene is TRBD1 (5 bases). Germline V gene lookup returns CDR1 SGHAT and CDR2 FQNNGV. Trimming pared 7 bases from V and 4 bases from J, leaving 15 bases between. This CDR3 has 14 residues. The CDR3 region is CASNSQEFSDTQYY. The CDR3 DNA sequence: TGTGCCAGCAACTCACAGGAGTTCTCAGATACGCAGTATTAT.

With respect to this clonotype: This may stem from a read error, because a much larger clone lies one nucleotide away. The chain couples TRBV30 to TRBJ1-1, with D unclear. The CDR3 is 12 amino acids. V was cut by 4 bases and J by 0 bases, with 6 bases left in between. Germline V gene lookup returns CDR1 GTSNPN and CDR2 SVGIG (reference sequence). The CDR3 loop is CAWNLMNTEAFF. CDR3 in DNA: TGTGCCTGGAATCTAATGAACACTGAAGCTTTCTTT.